Listed here is a single T cell receptor beta chain. CDR3 length equals 15 residues. Looked up from germline, CDR1 is SGHTA and CDR2 is FQGNSA. V lost 6 bases, J lost 3 bases, and 7 bases stayed unmatched. The sample comes from a study of cytomegalovirus exposure and HLA in healthy donors. The PCR contained 60 Vbeta and 13 Jbeta primers. Using immunoSEQ multiplex PCR, the repertoire was profiled, and TCRdb retains in-frame clones only, with some absent. The sample has over 150,000 clones, more than 60% seen once. Sequenced: PBMCs. The source of this sequence is a woman between 45 and 65 years old in good health and CMV-seropositive. This chain connects TRBV7-2 to TRBJ1-3, with TRBD1 matching 8 bases. The CDR3: CASSPGGLDGNTIYF. The CDR3 DNA reads as TGTGCCAGCAGTCCAGGGGGCCTGGATGGAAACACCATATATTTT.